These 30 T cell receptor beta chains were all obtained from the same sample, sequenced in a study of shared clonotypes between healthy human individuals. The table came from immunoSEQ multiplex PCR; TCRdb's copy has only in-frame clones and leaves some out. The data show under 2,500,000 clones, with approximately 96% seen just once and approximately 0.13% held by the top ten. Sequenced input: naive CD4+ T cells sorted from blood. The subset is: CD45RA+ positively selected. These receptors were obtained from a man younger than 35 in good health.

The V call is TRBV4-3, the J call TRBJ1-4; tentative D call: TRBD1 (6 bases). Trimming pared 0 bases from V and 5 bases from J, leaving 10 bases between. Germline V gene sequence: CDR1 LGHNA, CDR2 YSLEER. The CDR3 contains 15 residues. The CDR3, as DNA: TGCGCCAGCAGCCAAGAGGGGGGGGCCAATGAAAAACTGTTTTTT. Protein: CASSQEGGANEKLFF.

This chain uses TRBV15 with TRBJ2-5, with 10 positions matching TRBD2. This CDR3 has 17 residues. Germline CDR1 and CDR2: LNHNV and YYDKDF (reference sequence). The V and J ends lost 7 bases and 4 bases, in that order; junction bases with no gene match: 15. CDR3 in DNA: TGTGCCACCAAGGCGAACCTAGCGGGAGTTGGGGGAGAGACCCAGTACTTC. The encoded protein is CATKANLAGVGGETQYF.

The CDR3 nucleotides read TGTGCCAGCAGCCTACAGGGAAATATGGGCGGTGAGCAGTTCTTC. Its protein product is CASSLQGNMGGEQFF. The chain uses TRBV27 and TRBJ2-1; weak D call: TRBD1 (6 bases). Trimming took 6 bases from V and 9 from J, leaving 21 bases between them. Germline V gives CDR1 MNHEY, CDR2 SMNVEV (reference sequence). This CDR3 is 15 amino acids long.

This chain joins TRBV11-3 and TRBJ1-5, with a tentative D call TRBD1 (6 bases). Looked up from germline, CDR1 is SGHNT and CDR2 is YENEEA. The CDR3 covers 15 residues. V lost 8 bases, J lost 2 bases, and 16 bases lay in between. The CDR3 spells CASPPRGLGNQPQHF. The CDR3 DNA is TGTGCCAGCCCTCCCAGGGGCTTGGGCAATCAGCCCCAGCATTTT.

The chain carries TRBV7-2 and TRBJ2-3; possibly TRBD1 or TRBD2 for D (6 bases each). This CDR3 comprises 16 residues. Trimming removed 5 bases from V and 1 base from J, with 16 bases in between. CDR1 and CDR2 from the germline V gene are SGHTA and FQGNSA. Here the CDR3 reads CASSPGVGRGTDTQYF. The CDR3 coding sequence is TGTGCCAGCAGCCCAGGGGTCGGGAGAGGCACAGATACGCAGTATTTT.

This chain links TRBV7-2 with TRBJ1-5, with TRBD1 matching over 8 bases. Unmatched junction bases numbered 7, after V lost 3 bases and J lost 9 bases. CDR1 and CDR2 (germline): SGHTA, FQGNSA. CDR3 size: 14 residues. This CDR3 reads CASSFTGGTGPQHF. For the CDR3, the DNA is TGTGCCAGCAGCTTCACAGGGGGAACGGGGCCCCAGCATTTT.

CDR3 amino acids: CASSQLGSQGGEKLFF. The DNA for the CDR3 is TGCGCCAGCAGCCAGCTAGGTTCACAGGGTGGTGAAAAACTGTTTTTT. The V call is TRBV4-3, the J call TRBJ1-4; D might be TRBD1 (6 bases). The CDR3 loop spans 16 amino acids. The germline V and J ends were trimmed by 3 bases and 7 bases, with 18 bases remaining between them. Germline V gene lookup returns CDR1 LGHNA and CDR2 YSLEER.

The rearrangement uses TRBV10-3 and TRBJ1-2; TRBD1 agrees at 9 bases. Trimming took 8 bases from V and 7 from J; bases not matched to a gene: 11. The CDR3 is 14 amino acids. Germline-derived CDR1 and CDR2 are ENHRY and SYGVKD. The CDR3 bases are TGTGCCATCGGATGGGACAGGGACCTGCGTGGCTACACCTTC. Translating it yields CAIGWDRDLRGYTF.

This clone was seen once. The CDR3 protein is CASSPPVGSSTDTQYF. The CDR3 coding sequence is TGTGCCAGCTCACCACCGGTGGGCTCCAGCACAGATACGCAGTATTTT. The V gene is TRBV18, the J gene TRBJ2-3, with no clear D. The V end lost 0 bases, the J end lost 0 bases, and 10 bases lay between the germline ends. This CDR3 has 16 amino acids. Looked up from germline, CDR1 is KGHSH and CDR2 is LQKENI.

The J gene is TRBJ2-1, the V gene TRBV2; 8 bases are a match to TRBD2. V lost 6 bases, J lost 8 bases, and 12 bases stayed unmatched. The V gene's germline CDR1 is SNHLY and CDR2 FYNNEI. CDR3 length: 15 amino acids. CDR3 amino acids: CASSTLAGIPHEQFF. The CDR3 coding sequence is TGTGCCAGCAGCACGCTAGCGGGCATTCCCCATGAGCAGTTCTTC.

The rearrangement links TRBV7-9 to TRBJ2-7; tentative D call: TRBD2 (6 bases). Germline V lookup: CDR1 SEHNR, CDR2 FQNEAQ (reference sequence). The V gene lost 5 bases and the J gene lost 3 bases, with 20 bases spanning the gap. The CDR3 contains 16 residues. This chain's CDR3 is CASSLSRTGDIYEQYF. DNA of the CDR3: TGTGCCAGCAGCCTATCCCGGACGGGGGATATCTACGAGCAGTACTTC.

The chain combines TRBV10-1 with TRBJ2-3; maybe TRBD1 (6 bases). This CDR3 region has 15 residues. Germline V gene lookup returns CDR1 WNHNN and CDR2 SYGVQD (reference sequence). V was cut by 0 bases and J by 2 bases, with 9 bases left in between. CDR3 amino acids: CASSESGTITDTQYF. CDR3 sequence (DNA): TGCGCCAGCAGTGAGTCGGGGACAATCACAGATACGCAGTATTTT.

The chain combines TRBV6-1 with TRBJ1-6; 9 nucleotides agree with TRBD1. V was clipped by 6 bases and J by 6 bases; unmatched bases: 9. This CDR3 spans 16 amino acids. Germline CDR1 MNHNS, CDR2 SASEGT. CDR3: CASREQGALFNSPLHF. Here the CDR3 DNA reads TGTGCCAGCAGGGAACAGGGGGCGCTTTTTAATTCACCCCTCCACTTT.

This sequence joins TRBV27 and TRBJ1-1; possible D gene TRBD1, 5 bases. The germline V and J ends were trimmed by 6 bases and 1 base, with 12 bases remaining between them. The CDR3 has 14 amino acids. CDR1 and CDR2 (germline): MNHEY, SMNVEV (reference sequence). CDR3 sequence (DNA): TGTGCCAGCAGCCGGACCGACAGGAACACTGAAGCTTTCTTT. Amino acids: CASSRTDRNTEAFF.

This clone was seen only once. This sequence joins TRBV6-6 and TRBJ2-7; TRBD1 aligns across 11 bases. This CDR3 is built from 12 residues. Germline values: CDR1 MNHNY, CDR2 SVGAGI (reference sequence). J gave up 11 bases and V 6 bases, and 6 bases lay outside the gene matches. The chain's CDR3 is CASSPGDRGEYF. DNA for the CDR3: TGTGCCAGCAGCCCCGGGGACAGGGGGGAGTACTTC.

This clone came up once. The V gene is TRBV15, the J gene TRBJ2-3; 8 bases are a match to TRBD2. This CDR3 comprises 16 residues. The germline gives CDR1 LNHNV, CDR2 YYDKDF (reference sequence). The trim removed 2 bases at V and 4 bases at J, leaving 8 bases unmatched. CDR3 region: CATSRRVSGSSDTQYF. The CDR3 nucleotides read TGTGCCACCAGCAGAAGAGTGAGCGGGAGTTCAGATACGCAGTATTTT.

The rearrangement uses TRBV6-5 and TRBJ2-1; TRBD2 is a possible D gene (7 bases). This CDR3 comprises 13 residues. Germline V lookup: CDR1 MNHEY, CDR2 SVGAGI. The V and J ends lost 5 bases and 9 bases respectively, with 14 bases between them. CDR3 protein: CASSRRGAIEQFF. In DNA form, the CDR3 reads TGTGCCAGCAGTCGACGGGGGGCGATTGAGCAGTTCTTC.

The V gene is TRBV29-1, the J gene TRBJ2-7; 7 positions match TRBD1. The germline CDR1 and CDR2 sequences are SQVTM and ANQGSEA. The CDR3 has 12 amino acids. Losses at the gene ends were 7 bases for V and 0 bases for J; bases not matched to a gene: 3. CDR3 amino acids: CSATGTSYEQYF. In DNA, the CDR3 is TGCAGCGCGACAGGGACCTCCTACGAGCAGTACTTC.

CDR3 sequence (DNA): TGTGCCAGCAGCCCCGGGACTAGCGGGGTGATTCAAGAGACCCAGTACTTC. Encoded protein: CASSPGTSGVIQETQYF. This sequence joins TRBV7-6 and TRBJ2-5, with 13 bases identical to TRBD2. Germline trimming cut 5 bases from V and 2 bases from J; bases unmatched to any gene: 8. This CDR3 spans 17 amino acids. The germline V gene has CDR1 SGHVS and CDR2 FNYEAQ.

The chain recombines TRBV28 with TRBJ2-7; 10 bases are shared with TRBD2. Germline V CDR1 and CDR2: MDHEN, SYDVKM. With V trimmed by 5 bases and J by 1 base, 5 bases remained unmatched. This CDR3 has 15 residues. CDR3 DNA sequence: TGTGCCAGCAGTCTAGGGACTAGCGCGTCCTACGAGCAGTACTTC. It translates to CASSLGTSASYEQYF. Variable domain in full (rest from reference TRBV28 and TRBJ2-7): DVKVTQSSRYLVKRTGEKVFLECVQDMDHENMFWYRQDPGLGLRLIYFSYDVKMKEKGDIPEGYSVSREKKERFSLILESASTNQTSMYLCASSLGTSASYEQYFGPGTRLTVT.

The chain joins TRBV4-1 to TRBJ1-1; no clear D gene. V dropped 0 bases and J dropped 3 bases, with 8 bases sitting between them. CDR3 size: 14 residues. CDR1 is MGHRA and CDR2 is YSYEKL in the germline V gene. CDR3 loop: CASSQDSGYTEAFF. Here the CDR3 DNA reads TGCGCCAGCAGCCAAGACTCGGGGTACACTGAAGCTTTCTTT.

The V gene is TRBV30, the J gene TRBJ2-5; D gene unclear. With 5 bases removed from V and 5 bases from J, the gap between germline ends came to 12 bases. There are 12 residues in the CDR3. The germline CDR1 and CDR2 sequences are GTSNPN and SVGIG (reference sequence). Here the CDR3 reads CAWGSMGETQYF. Written as DNA, the CDR3 is TGTGCCTGGGGTTCAATGGGCGAGACCCAGTACTTC.

This chain links TRBV6-1 with TRBJ1-5; 7 bases are shared with TRBD1. This CDR3 has 14 amino acids. Germline trimming cut 4 bases from V and 4 bases from J; bases unmatched to any gene: 4. CDR1 MNHNS and CDR2 SASEGT come from the germline V gene. CDR3: CASSATGLNQPQHF. CDR3 nucleotide sequence: TGTGCCAGCAGTGCGACAGGGTTAAATCAGCCCCAGCATTTT.

The gene calls are TRBV7-2 and TRBJ2-7, with 9 bases fitting TRBD1. The J segment lost 3 bases and the V segment lost 4 bases, leaving 7 bases of the junction unmatched. This CDR3 region has 15 residues. Germline lookup yields CDR1 SGHTA and CDR2 FQGNSA. The chain's CDR3 is CASSSGDRGVYEQYF. The CDR3 coding sequence is TGTGCCAGCAGCTCCGGAGACAGGGGGGTCTACGAGCAGTACTTC. Full variable domain (rest looked up from reference TRBV7-2 and TRBJ2-7): GAGVSQSPSNKVTEKGKDVELRCDPISGHTALYWYRQSLGQGLEFLIYFQGNSAPDKSGLPSDRFSAERTGGSVSTLTIQRTQQEDSAVYLCASSSGDRGVYEQYFGPGTRLTVT.

The V gene is TRBV19, the J gene TRBJ1-2; the D is unclear. The CDR3 has 13 residues. CDR1 is LNHDA and CDR2 is SQIVND in the germline V gene (reference sequence). Between the trimmed V and J ends, which lost 3 bases and 5 bases, there was a span of 10 bases. CDR3 bases: TGTGCCAGTAGTATGGTGGCAGCTTATGGCTACACCTTC. Translation: CASSMVAAYGYTF.

The chain recombines TRBV28 with TRBJ1-4; D gene uncertain. CDR1 and CDR2 from the germline V gene are MDHEN and SYDVKM. V was shortened by 3 bases and J by 8 bases, with 4 bases between the two germline ends. The CDR3 has 11 amino acids. The chain's CDR3 is CASSFREKLFF. The CDR3 DNA reads as TGTGCCAGCAGTTTTCGGGAAAAACTGTTTTTT. The complete variable domain, with remaining parts taken from reference TRBV28 and TRBJ1-4, reads DVKVTQSSRYLVKRTGEKVFLECVQDMDHENMFWYRQDPGLGLRLIYFSYDVKMKEKGDIPEGYSVSREKKERFSLILESASTNQTSMYLCASSFREKLFFGSGTQLSVL.

The chain employs TRBV5-4 and TRBJ2-3; 7 bases map to TRBD2. The CDR3 covers 16 residues. V dropped 4 bases and J dropped 2; count of bases not matched to a gene: 10. In germline, CDR1 is SGHNT, CDR2 YYREEE (reference sequence). CDR3 nucleotide sequence: TGTGCCAGCAGCCCAGCTTTGCGGGGGACCACAGATACGCAGTATTTT. It translates to CASSPALRGTTDTQYF.

The V gene is TRBV7-2, the J gene TRBJ2-1; D assignment may be TRBD1 or TRBD2 (5 bases each). The CDR3 is made up of 15 amino acids. The germline V gene encodes CDR1 SGHTA and CDR2 FQGNSA. Deletions cut 4 bases from V and 8 bases from J, with 18 bases between. CDR3 in amino acids: CASSYQPGGGDEQFF. Here the CDR3 DNA reads TGTGCCAGCAGCTACCAGCCGGGTGGGGGTGATGAGCAGTTCTTC.

The chain links TRBV5-6 to TRBJ2-1, with D possibly matching TRBD2 (6 bases). Germline-derived CDR1 and CDR2 are SGHDT and YYEEEE. There are 15 residues in the CDR3. Trimming pared 1 base from V and 7 bases from J, leaving 15 bases between. The DNA of the CDR3 is TGTGCCAGCAGCTTGCTCTCGGGACTGCTAAATGAGCAGTTCTTC. This translates into CASSLLSGLLNEQFF.

The J gene is TRBJ2-5, the V gene TRBV18; maybe TRBD2 (5 bases). This CDR3 comprises 16 residues. Trimming left V 3 bases short and J 4 bases short, with 18 bases between. The germline V gene encodes CDR1 KGHSH and CDR2 LQKENI. In nucleotides, the CDR3 is TGTGCCAGCTCACCTACGGCGGGCCGATTCTCAGAGACCCAGTACTTC. It translates to CASSPTAGRFSETQYF.